One and the same sample provided the 9 T cell receptor beta chains below, sequenced in a study of control samples from healthy donors and cancer patients. The repertoire was sequenced with immunoSEQ multiplex PCR; TCRdb's copy has only in-frame clones and lacks some. The data contain more than 100,000 clones, around nine tenths of them seen just once; the ten biggest clones take up 2% to 2.5%. Source material: blood. The receptors derive from a man between 18 and 35 years old in good health.

The rearrangement uses TRBV5-1 and TRBJ1-2, with 9 bases aligning to TRBD1. The CDR3 covers 14 residues. With 4 bases clipped from V and 3 bases from J, the junction kept 4 bases outside the gene matches. Per the germline V gene, CDR1 is SGHRS and CDR2 is YFSETQ. The CDR3 loop is CASSKGQGDYGYTF. In DNA form, the CDR3 reads TGCGCCAGCAGCAAGGGACAGGGTGACTATGGCTACACCTTC.

Only one count was recorded for this clone. The chain uses TRBV12-3 or TRBV12-4 and TRBJ1-4; D is ambiguous. The CDR3 has 11 amino acids. Trimming removed 3 bases from V and 7 bases from J, with 3 bases in between. As DNA, the CDR3 is TGTGCCAGCAGTTTTGGTGAAAAACTGTTTTTT. It yields the protein CASSFGEKLFF.

The rearrangement uses TRBV5-5 and TRBJ1-6; D possibly corresponds to TRBD1 (5 bases). Trimming shortened V by 1 base and J by 6 bases, and 11 bases separated the two germline ends. The germline V gene has CDR1 SGHKS and CDR2 YYEKEE (reference sequence). The CDR3 sequence is 15 residues long. DNA for the CDR3: TGTGCCAGCAGCTTGTCGCAGGGAGGTAATTCACCCCTCCACTTT. Protein sequence: CASSLSQGGNSPLHF. Together with reference TRBV5-5 and TRBJ1-6, the CDR3 gives the full variable domain: DAGVTQSPTHLIKTRGQQVTLRCSPISGHKSVSWYQQVLGQGPQFIFQYYEKEERGRGNFPDRFSARQFPNYSSELNVNALLLGDSALYLCASSLSQGGNSPLHFGNGTRLTVT.

This clone was detected once. This chain links TRBV19 with TRBJ1-2, with 7 positions matching TRBD1. Trimming removed 3 bases from V and 1 base from J; junction bases left unmatched: 5. CDR1 is LNHDA, CDR2 SQIVND, per germline (reference sequence). There are 15 residues in the CDR3. The CDR3 spells CASSMEDRFNYGYTF. Written as DNA, the CDR3 is TGTGCCAGTAGTATGGAGGACAGGTTTAACTATGGCTACACCTTC.

CDR3 sequence reads: CASRDSGQGGNQPQHF. The CDR3 DNA sequence: TGTGCCAGCAGAGACTCGGGACAGGGAGGCAATCAGCCCCAGCATTTT. The V call is TRBV3-1 (or the pseudogene TRBV3-2), the J call TRBJ1-5; 9 positions match TRBD1. Germline V gives CDR1 LGHDT, CDR2 YNNKEL (reference sequence). V dropped 6 bases and J dropped 2; count of bases not matched to a gene: 8. The CDR3 loop spans 16 amino acids.

The rearrangement joins TRBV5-1 to TRBJ1-3; no reliable D call. Per germline, CDR1 SGHRS and CDR2 YFSETQ. The CDR3 runs to 14 residues. V was clipped by 2 bases and J by 4 bases, with 10 bases between them. This CDR3 reads CASSFGRSGNTIYF. CDR3 DNA sequence: TGCGCCAGCAGCTTCGGACGGTCCGGAAACACCATATATTTT.

The CDR3 is CASRKDGLSNQPQHF. DNA of the CDR3: TGTGCCAGCAGAAAGGACGGCCTTAGCAATCAGCCCCAGCATTTT. The rearrangement uses TRBV6-6 and TRBJ1-5; D is unclear. CDR3 length: 15 amino acids. CDR1 is MNHNY and CDR2 is SVGAGI in the germline V gene (reference sequence). V gave up 6 bases and J gave up 0 bases, with 12 bases separating them.

The rearrangement links TRBV7-2 to TRBJ2-3, with D possibly TRBD2 on 6 matching bases. This CDR3 is built from 17 residues. CDR1 and CDR2 (germline): SGHTA, FQGNSA. The V gene lost 1 base and the J gene lost 2 bases, with 16 bases spanning the gap. The CDR3 DNA sequence: TGTGCCAGCAGCTTAGGGGGTCGGCCTAGCGCCACAGATACGCAGTATTTT. Translated, it gives CASSLGGRPSATDTQYF.

This clone has more than one count but fewer than ten. The V call is TRBV21-1, the J call TRBJ2-4; the D call in the table, TRBD2, was not verified against the DNA. TRBV21-1 is assigned pseudogene status. The CDR3 length is 17 residues. The CDR3 DNA reads as TGTGCCAGCAGCCCCCGGACTAGCGGGAGGGCCTGGGGCATTCAGTACTTC. Protein product: CASSPRTSGRAWGIQYF.